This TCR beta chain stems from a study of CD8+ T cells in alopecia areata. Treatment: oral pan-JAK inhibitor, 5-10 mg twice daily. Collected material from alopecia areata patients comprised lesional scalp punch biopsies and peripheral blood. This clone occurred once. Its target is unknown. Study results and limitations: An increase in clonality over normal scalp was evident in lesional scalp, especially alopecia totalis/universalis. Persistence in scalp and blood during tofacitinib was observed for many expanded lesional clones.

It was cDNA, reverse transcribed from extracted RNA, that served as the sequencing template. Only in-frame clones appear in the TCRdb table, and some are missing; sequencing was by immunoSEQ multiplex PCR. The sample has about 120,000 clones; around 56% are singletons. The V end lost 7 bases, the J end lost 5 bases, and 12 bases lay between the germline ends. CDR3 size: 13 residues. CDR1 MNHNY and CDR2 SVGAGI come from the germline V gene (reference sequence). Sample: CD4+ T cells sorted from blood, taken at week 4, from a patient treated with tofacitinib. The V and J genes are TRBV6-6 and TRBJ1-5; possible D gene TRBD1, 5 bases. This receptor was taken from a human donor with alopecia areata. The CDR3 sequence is CASTSQGYQPQHF. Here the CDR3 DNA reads TGTGCCAGCACTTCCCAGGGATATCAGCCCCAGCATTTT.